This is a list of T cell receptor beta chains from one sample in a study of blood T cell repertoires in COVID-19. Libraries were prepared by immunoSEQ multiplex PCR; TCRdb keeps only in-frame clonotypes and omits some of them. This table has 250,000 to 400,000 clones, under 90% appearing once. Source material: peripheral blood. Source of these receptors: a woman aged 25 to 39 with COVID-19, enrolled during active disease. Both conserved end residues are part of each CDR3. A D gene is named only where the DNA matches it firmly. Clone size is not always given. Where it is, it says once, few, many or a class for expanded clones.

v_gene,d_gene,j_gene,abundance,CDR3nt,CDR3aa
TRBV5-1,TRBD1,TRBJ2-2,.,TGCGCCAGCAGCGAGGGACAGGGCACCGGGGAGCTGTTTTTT,CASSEGQGTGELFF
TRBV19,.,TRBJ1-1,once,TGTGCCAGTAGTATAGGTAGGGGGAACACTGAAGCTTTCTTT,CASSIGRGNTEAFF
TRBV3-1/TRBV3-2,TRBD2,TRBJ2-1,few,TGTGCGAGCATGCTAGCGGAAGGCAATGAGCAGTTCTTC,CASMLAEGNEQFF
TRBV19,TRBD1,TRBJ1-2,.,TGTGCCAGTAGTGCAGAGGGGGCCTACTATGGCTACACCTTC,CASSAEGAYYGYTF
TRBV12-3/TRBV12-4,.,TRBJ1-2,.,TGTGCCAGCAGTTTACGGGTAACAGGCTACACCTTC,CASSLRVTGYTF
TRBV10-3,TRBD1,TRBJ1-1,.,TGTGCCATCAGTGGTGGGACAGGGGCCTTAACTGAAGCTTTCTTT,CAISGGTGALTEAFF
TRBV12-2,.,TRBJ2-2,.,TGTGCAAGTCGCTTAGCGCTGGAACTAGCGGGAGCAACCGGGGAGCTGTTTTTT,CASRLALELAGATGELFF
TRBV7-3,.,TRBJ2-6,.,TGTGCCAGCAGCTCCTCTCGAGCTGGGGCCAACGTCCTGACTTTC,CASSSSRAGANVLTF
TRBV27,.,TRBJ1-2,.,TGTGCCAGCAGTTTATCGCAGGGTCCCGGCTATGGCTACACCTTC,CASSLSQGPGYGYTF
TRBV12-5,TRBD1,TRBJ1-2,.,TGTGCTAGTGGTTTGGGGTGGCAGGGGGATAGCTATGGCTACACCTTC,CASGLGWQGDSYGYTF
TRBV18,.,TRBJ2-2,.,TGTGCCAGCTCACCAGACTCCCGCCGGGAGCTGTTTTTT,CASSPDSRRELFF
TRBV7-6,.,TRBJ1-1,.,TGTGCCAGCAGTCCAAGGGGTGACCGGACAGCGAACACTGAAGCTTTCTTT,CASSPRGDRTANTEAFF
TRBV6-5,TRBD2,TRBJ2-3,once,TGTGCCAGCCGCCCGGGGGGGACAGATACGCAGTATTTT,CASRPGGTDTQYF
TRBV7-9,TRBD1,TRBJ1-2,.,TGTGCCAGCAGCTCGCGGACAGGGGGGGACGGCTACACCTTC,CASSSRTGGDGYTF
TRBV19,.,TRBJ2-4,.,TGTGCCAGTAGTATCACAGGTCCCCTAGCCAAAAACATTCAGTACTTC,CASSITGPLAKNIQYF
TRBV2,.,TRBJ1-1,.,TGTGCCAGCAGTGAAGAATTAGGGTCGGGGACTGAAGCTTTCTTT,CASSEELGSGTEAFF
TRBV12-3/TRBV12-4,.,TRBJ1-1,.,TGTGCCAGCACTCAGGTCAGAGCTGAAGCTTTCTTT,CASTQVRAEAFF
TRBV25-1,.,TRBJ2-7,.,TGTGCCAGCCAGAGCGGAGGGAGCTCCTACGAGCAGTACTTC,CASQSGGSSYEQYF
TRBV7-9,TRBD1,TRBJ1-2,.,TGTGCCAGCAGCCTCCGGGACAGGGAGGCGGTCTATGGCTACACCTTC,CASSLRDREAVYGYTF
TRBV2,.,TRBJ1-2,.,TGTGCCAGCAGTGCTCGGTCATTCGGGAGGAACTATGGCTACACCTTC,CASSARSFGRNYGYTF
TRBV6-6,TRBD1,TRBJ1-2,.,TGTGCCAGCAGGGCGCCCATGGACAGGAACTATGGCTACACCTTC,CASRAPMDRNYGYTF
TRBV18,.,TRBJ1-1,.,TGTGCCAGCTCACCAAATGCGGCGGTGAACACTGAAGCTTTCTTT,CASSPNAAVNTEAFF
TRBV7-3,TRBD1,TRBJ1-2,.,TGTGCCAGCAGCTTAGATTCGGGACAGGTACAGGGCTACACCTTC,CASSLDSGQVQGYTF
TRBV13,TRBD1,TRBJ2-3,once,TGTGCCAGCAGCCCCTCGCCCGGACAGGGAATAACAGATACGCAGTATTTT,CASSPSPGQGITDTQYF
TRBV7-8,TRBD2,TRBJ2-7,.,TGTGCCAGCAGCTTACTAGCGGGGGCCTACGAGCAGTACTTC,CASSLLAGAYEQYF
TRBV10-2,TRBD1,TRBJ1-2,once,TGCGCCAGCAGTGAAATGACAGGGAATCGCTATGGCTACACCTTC,CASSEMTGNRYGYTF
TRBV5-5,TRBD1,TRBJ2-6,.,TGTGCCAGCAGCTTGGTATCCGGGACAGGGGGCTCTGGGGCCAACGTCCTGACTTTC,CASSLVSGTGGSGANVLTF
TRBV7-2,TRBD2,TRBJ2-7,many,TGTGCCAGCAGAAACAACGGACTAGCGGGAGGGGGGCCCTACGAGCAGTACTTC,CASRNNGLAGGGPYEQYF
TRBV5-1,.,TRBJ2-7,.,TGCGCCAGCAGCCCTGTACAGGCAGGCGAGCAGTACTTC,CASSPVQAGEQYF
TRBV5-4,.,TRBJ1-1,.,TGTGCCAGCAGCTCTACGGGGGGCTGGGAAGCTTTCTTT,CASSSTGGWEAFF
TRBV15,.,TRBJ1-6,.,TGTGCCACCAGTTTACAGGGAGTCTCAGACCTCCACTTT,CATSLQGVSDLHF
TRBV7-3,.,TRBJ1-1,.,TGTGCCAGCAGCTTAAGGCCCCTTGAAGCTTTCTTT,CASSLRPLEAFF
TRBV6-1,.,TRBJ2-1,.,TGTGCCAGCAGTGAAGGACTGTCCCAGTCCTACAATGAGCAGTTCTTC,CASSEGLSQSYNEQFF
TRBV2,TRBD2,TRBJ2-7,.,TGTGCCAGCACCGGGACTAGCGGGAGCTACGAGCAGTACTTC,CASTGTSGSYEQYF
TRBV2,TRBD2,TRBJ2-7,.,TGTGCCGCCGGACTAGCGGGATCCTACGAGCAGTACTTC,CAAGLAGSYEQYF
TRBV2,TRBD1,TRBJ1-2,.,TGTGCCACAGACTCCGGGACAGGGAGGAATGGCTACACCTTC,CATDSGTGRNGYTF